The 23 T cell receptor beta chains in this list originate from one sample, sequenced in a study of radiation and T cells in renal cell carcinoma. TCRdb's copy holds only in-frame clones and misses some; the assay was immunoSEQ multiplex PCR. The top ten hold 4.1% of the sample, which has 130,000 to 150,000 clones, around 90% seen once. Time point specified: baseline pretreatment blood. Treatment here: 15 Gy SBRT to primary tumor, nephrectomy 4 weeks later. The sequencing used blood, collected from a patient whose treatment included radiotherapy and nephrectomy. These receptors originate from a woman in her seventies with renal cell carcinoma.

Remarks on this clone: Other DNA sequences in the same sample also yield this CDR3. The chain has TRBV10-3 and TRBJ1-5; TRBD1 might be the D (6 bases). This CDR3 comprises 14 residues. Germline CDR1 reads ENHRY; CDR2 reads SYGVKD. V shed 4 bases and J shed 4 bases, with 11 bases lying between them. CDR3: CAISAGASNQPQHF. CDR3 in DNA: TGTGCCATCAGTGCAGGGGCTTCTAATCAGCCCCAGCATTTT.

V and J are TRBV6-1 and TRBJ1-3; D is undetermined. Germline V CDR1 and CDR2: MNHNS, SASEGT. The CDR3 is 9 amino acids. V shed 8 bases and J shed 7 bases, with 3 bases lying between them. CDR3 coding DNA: TGTGCCAGCGGGAACACCATATATTTT. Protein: CASGNTIYF.

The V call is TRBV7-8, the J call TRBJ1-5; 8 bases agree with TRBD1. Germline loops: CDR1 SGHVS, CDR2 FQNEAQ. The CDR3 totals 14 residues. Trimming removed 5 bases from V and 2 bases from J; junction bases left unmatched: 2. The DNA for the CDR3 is TGTGCCAGCAGCCTGACAGGGGGCAATCAGCCCCAGCATTTT. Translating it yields CASSLTGGNQPQHF.

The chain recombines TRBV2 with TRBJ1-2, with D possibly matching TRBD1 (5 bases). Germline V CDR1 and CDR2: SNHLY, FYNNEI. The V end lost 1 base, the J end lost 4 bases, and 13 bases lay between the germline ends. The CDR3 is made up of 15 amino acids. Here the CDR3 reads CASSEGGTALYGYTF. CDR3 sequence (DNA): TGTGCCAGCAGTGAAGGGGGGACGGCCCTCTATGGCTACACCTTC. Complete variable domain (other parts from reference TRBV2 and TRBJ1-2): EPEVTQTPSHQVTQMGQEVILRCVPISNHLYFYWYRQILGQKVEFLVSFYNNEISEKSEIFDDQFSVERPDGSNFTLKIRSTKLEDSAMYFCASSEGGTALYGYTFGSGTRLTVV.

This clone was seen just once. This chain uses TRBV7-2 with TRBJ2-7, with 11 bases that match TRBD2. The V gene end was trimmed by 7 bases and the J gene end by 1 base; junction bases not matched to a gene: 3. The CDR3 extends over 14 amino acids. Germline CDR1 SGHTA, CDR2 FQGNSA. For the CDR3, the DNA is TGTGCCAGCAACCTAGCGGGGGGTTCCTACGAGCAGTACTTC. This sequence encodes CASNLAGGSYEQYF.

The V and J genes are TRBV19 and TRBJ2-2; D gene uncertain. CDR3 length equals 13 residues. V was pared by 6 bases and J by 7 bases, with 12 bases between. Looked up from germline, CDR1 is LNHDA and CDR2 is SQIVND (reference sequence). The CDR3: CASRSDGSGELFF. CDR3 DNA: TGTGCCAGTAGGTCGGACGGCAGCGGGGAGCTGTTTTTT.

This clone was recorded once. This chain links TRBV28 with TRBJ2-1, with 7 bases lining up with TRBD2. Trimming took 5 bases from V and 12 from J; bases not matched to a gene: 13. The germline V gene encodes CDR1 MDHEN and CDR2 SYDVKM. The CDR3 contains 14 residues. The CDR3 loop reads CASSLNLPGGWQFF. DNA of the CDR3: TGTGCCAGCAGTCTCAATCTCCCGGGGGGTTGGCAGTTCTTC.

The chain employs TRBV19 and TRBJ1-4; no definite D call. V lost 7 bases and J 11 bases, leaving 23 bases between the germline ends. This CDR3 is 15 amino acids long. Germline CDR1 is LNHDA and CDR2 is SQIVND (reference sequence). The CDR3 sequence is CASTPLFGGLDKLFF. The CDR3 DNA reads TGTGCCAGTACCCCCCTTTTCGGAGGATTGGATAAACTGTTTTTT.

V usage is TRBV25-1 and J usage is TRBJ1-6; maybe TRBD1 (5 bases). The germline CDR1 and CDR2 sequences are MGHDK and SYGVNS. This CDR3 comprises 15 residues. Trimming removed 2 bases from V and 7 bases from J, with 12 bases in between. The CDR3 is CASSEQGPTNSPLHF. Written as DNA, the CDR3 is TGTGCCAGCAGTGAACAGGGACCGACAAATTCACCCCTCCACTTT.

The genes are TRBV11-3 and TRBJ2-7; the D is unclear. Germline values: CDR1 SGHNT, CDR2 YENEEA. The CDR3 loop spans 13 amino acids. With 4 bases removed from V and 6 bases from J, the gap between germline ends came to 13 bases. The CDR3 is CASSSGPAREQYF. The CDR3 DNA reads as TGTGCCAGCAGCTCCGGGCCCGCCCGCGAGCAGTACTTC.

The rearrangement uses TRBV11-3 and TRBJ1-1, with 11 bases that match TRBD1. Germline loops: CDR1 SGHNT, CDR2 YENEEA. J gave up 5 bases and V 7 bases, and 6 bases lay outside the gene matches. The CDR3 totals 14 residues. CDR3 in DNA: TGTGCCAGCACCTCCGGGACAGGGGGAACTGAAGCTTTCTTT. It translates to CASTSGTGGTEAFF.

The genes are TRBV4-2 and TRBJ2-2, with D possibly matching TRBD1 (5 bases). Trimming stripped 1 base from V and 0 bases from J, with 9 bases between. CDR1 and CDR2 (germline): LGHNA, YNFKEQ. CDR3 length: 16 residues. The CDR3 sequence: CASSQVEGANTGELFF. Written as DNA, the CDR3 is TGTGCCAGCAGCCAAGTCGAAGGGGCGAACACCGGGGAGCTGTTTTTT.

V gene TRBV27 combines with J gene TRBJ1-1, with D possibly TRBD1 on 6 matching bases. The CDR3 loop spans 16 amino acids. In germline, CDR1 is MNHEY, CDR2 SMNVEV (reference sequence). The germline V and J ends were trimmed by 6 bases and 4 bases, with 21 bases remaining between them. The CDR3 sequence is CASSRSRGPRSTEAFF. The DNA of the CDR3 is TGTGCCAGCAGCCGTTCGCGGGGGCCGAGGAGCACTGAAGCTTTCTTT.

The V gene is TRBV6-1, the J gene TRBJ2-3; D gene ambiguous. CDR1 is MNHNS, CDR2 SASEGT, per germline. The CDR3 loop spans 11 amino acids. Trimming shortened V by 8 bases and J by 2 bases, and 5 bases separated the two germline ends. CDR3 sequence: CASGFTDTQYF. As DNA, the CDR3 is TGTGCCAGCGGATTCACAGATACGCAGTATTTT.

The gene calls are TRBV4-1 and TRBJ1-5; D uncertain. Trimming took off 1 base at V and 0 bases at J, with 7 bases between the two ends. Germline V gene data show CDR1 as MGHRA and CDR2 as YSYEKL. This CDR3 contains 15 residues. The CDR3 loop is CASSQGQNSNQPQHF. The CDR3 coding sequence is TGCGCCAGCAGCCAAGGCCAGAATAGCAATCAGCCCCAGCATTTT.

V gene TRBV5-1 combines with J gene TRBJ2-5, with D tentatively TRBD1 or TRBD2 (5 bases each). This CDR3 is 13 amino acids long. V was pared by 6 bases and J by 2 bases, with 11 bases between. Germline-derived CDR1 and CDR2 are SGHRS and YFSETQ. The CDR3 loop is CASTRDGQETQYF. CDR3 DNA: TGCGCCAGCACCCGGGACGGTCAAGAGACCCAGTACTTC.

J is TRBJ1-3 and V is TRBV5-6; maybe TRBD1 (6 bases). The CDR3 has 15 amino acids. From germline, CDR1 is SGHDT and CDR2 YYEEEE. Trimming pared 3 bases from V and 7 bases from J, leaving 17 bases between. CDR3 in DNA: TGTGCCAGCAGCTGGTCCAATTGGGGGGCCAACACCATATATTTT. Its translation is CASSWSNWGANTIYF. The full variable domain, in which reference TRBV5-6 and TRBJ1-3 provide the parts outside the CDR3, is DAGVTQSPTHLIKTRGQQVTLRCSPKSGHDTVSWYQQALGQGPQFIFQYYEEEERQRGNFPDRFSGHQFPNYSSELNVNALLLGDSALYLCASSWSNWGANTIYFGEGSWLTVV.

The CDR3 protein is CASSLAVGYNEQFF. Here the CDR3 DNA reads TGTGCCAGCAGCTTAGCGGTGGGCTACAATGAGCAGTTCTTC. This rearrangement joins TRBV7-6 to TRBJ2-1, with unresolved D. The V gene lost 0 bases and the J gene lost 3 bases, with 6 bases spanning the gap. The CDR3 length is 14 residues. The germline V gene has CDR1 SGHVS and CDR2 FNYEAQ.

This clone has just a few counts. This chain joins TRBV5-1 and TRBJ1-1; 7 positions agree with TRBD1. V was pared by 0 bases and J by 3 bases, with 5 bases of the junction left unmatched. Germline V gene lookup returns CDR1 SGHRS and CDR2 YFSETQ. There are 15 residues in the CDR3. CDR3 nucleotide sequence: TGCGCCAGCAGCTTGGAGACAGGGTCGGACACTGAAGCTTTCTTT. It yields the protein CASSLETGSDTEAFF. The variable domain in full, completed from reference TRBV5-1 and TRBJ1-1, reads KAGVTQTPRYLIKTRGQQVTLSCSPISGHRSVSWYQQTPGQGLQFLFEYFSETQRNKGNFPGRFSGRQFSNSRSEMNVSTLELGDSALYLCASSLETGSDTEAFFGQGTRLTVV.

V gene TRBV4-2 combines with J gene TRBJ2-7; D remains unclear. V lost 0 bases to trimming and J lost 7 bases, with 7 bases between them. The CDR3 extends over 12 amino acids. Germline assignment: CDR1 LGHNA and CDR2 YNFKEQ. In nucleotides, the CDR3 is TGTGCCAGCAGCCAAGATTTGGGTGAGCAGTACTTC. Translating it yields CASSQDLGEQYF.

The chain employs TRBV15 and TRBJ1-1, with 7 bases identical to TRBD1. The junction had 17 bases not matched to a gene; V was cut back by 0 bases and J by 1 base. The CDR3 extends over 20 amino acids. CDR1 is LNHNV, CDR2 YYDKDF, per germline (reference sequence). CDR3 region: CATSRDFIGVGGAGNTEAFF. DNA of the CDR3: TGTGCCACCAGCAGAGATTTTATTGGAGTAGGGGGCGCGGGGAACACTGAAGCTTTCTTT.

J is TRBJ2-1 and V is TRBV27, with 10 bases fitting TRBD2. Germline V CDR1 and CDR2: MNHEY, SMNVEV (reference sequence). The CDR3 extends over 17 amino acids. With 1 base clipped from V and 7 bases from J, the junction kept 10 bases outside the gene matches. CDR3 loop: CASSLLFDLAGVNEQFF. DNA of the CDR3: TGTGCCAGCAGTTTATTATTTGACCTAGCGGGGGTTAATGAGCAGTTCTTC.

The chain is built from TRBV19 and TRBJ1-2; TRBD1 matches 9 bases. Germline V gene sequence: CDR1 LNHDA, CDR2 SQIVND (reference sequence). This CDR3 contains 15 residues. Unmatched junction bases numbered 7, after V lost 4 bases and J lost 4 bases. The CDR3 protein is CASSTGTGIAYGYTF. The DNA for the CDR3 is TGTGCCAGTAGTACTGGGACAGGGATCGCCTATGGCTACACCTTC.